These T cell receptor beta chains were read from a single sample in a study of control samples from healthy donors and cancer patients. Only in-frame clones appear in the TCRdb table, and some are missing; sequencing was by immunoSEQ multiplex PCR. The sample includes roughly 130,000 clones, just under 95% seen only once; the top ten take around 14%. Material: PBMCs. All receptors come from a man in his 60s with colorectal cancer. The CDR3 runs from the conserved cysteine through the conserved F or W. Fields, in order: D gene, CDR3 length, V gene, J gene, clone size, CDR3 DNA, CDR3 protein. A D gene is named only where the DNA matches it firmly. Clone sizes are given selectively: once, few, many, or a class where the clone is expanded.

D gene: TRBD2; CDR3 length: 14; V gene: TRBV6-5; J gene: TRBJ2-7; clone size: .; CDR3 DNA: TGTGCCAGCAGTTACGGGACTAACTCCTACGAGCAGTACTTC; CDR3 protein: CASSYGTNSYEQYF
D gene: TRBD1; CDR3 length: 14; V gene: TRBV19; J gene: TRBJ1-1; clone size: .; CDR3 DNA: TGTGCCAGTACCCCCTCCGGGACAGAACGTGAAGCTTTCTTT; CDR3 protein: CASTPSGTEREAFF
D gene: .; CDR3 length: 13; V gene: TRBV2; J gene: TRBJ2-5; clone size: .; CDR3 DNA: TGTGCCAGCAGTGAAGGCGTAGGAGGGACCCAGTACTTC; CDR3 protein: CASSEGVGGTQYF
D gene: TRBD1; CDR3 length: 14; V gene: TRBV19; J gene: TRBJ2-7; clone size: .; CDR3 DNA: TGTGCCAGTAGCACAACCGGGACAGGGGGTGAGCAGTACTTC; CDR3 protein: CASSTTGTGGEQYF
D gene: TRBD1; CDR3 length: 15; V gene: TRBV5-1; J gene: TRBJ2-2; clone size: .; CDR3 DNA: TGCGCCAGCAGCCCGATGGACAGGGACACCGGGGAGCTGTTTTTT; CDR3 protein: CASSPMDRDTGELFF
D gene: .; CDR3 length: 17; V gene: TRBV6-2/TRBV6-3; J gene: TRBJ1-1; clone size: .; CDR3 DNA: TGTGCCAGCAGTTCCTTGCGGACAGCCCTGGGGGACACTGAAGCTTTCTTT; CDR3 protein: CASSSLRTALGDTEAFF
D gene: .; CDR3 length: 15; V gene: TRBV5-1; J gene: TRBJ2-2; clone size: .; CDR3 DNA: TGCGCCAGCAGCTTGGCGGGAGTGAACACCGGGGAGCTGTTTTTT; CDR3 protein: CASSLAGVNTGELFF
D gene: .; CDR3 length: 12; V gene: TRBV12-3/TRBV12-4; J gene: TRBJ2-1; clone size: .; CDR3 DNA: TGTGCCAGCAGTTTCGGGGTACAGGAGCAGTTCTTC; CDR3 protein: CASSFGVQEQFF
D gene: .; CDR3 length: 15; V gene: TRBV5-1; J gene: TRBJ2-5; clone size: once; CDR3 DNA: TGCGCCAGCAGCTTGGGGCCGGGCCACCAAGAGACCCAGTACTTC; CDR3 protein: CASSLGPGHQETQYF
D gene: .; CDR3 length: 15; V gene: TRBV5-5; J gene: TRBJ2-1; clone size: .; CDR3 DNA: TGTGCCAGCAGCTTGGAAGGGGAAGCCTACAATGAGCAGTTCTTC; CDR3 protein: CASSLEGEAYNEQFF
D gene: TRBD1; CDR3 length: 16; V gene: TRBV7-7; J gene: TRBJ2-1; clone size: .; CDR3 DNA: TGTGCCAGCAGCTTACATGGAACAGGGGGGTACAATGAGCAGTTCTTC; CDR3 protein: CASSLHGTGGYNEQFF
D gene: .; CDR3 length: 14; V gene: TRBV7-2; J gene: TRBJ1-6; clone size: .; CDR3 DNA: TGTGCCAGCAGCTTAAGAGGCCCTAATTCACCCCTCCACTTT; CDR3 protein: CASSLRGPNSPLHF
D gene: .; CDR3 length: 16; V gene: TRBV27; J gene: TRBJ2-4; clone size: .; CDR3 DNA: TGTGCCAGCAGTTTATCCTGGTTTACGGTCAAAAACATTCAGTACTTC; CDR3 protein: CASSLSWFTVKNIQYF
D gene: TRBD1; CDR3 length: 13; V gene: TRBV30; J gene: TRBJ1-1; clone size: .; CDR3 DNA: TGTGCCTGGAGGGGACAGATGAACACTGAAGCTTTCTTT; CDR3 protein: CAWRGQMNTEAFF
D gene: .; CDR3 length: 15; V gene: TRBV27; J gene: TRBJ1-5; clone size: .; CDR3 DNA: TGTGCCAGCAGTTTCGACACCTTTAGCAATCAGCCCCAGCATTTT; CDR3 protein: CASSFDTFSNQPQHF
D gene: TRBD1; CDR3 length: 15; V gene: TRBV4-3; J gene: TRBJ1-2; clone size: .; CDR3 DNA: TGCGCCAGCAGCCAATTCGGACAGGGAGGCTATGGCTACACCTTC; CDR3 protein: CASSQFGQGGYGYTF
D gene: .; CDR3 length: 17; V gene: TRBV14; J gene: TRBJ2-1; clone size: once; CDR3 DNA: TGTGCCAGCAGCCAAGCGCCCCGGGAGACATCTTACAATGAGCAGTTCTTC; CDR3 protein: CASSQAPRETSYNEQFF
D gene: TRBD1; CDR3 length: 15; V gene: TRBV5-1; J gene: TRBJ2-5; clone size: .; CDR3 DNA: TGCGCCAGCAGCTTCATCTCAGGGGGCTTTGAGACCCAGTACTTC; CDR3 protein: CASSFISGGFETQYF
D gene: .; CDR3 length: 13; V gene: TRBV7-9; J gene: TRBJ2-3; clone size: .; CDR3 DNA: TGTGCCAGCAGCCCAAAACGCACAGATACGCAGTATTTT; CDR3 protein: CASSPKRTDTQYF
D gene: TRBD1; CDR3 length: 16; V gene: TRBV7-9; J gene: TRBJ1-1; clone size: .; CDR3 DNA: TGTGCCAGCAGCTTGGACAGGGGGGGACCGAACACTGAAGCTTTCTTT; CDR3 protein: CASSLDRGGPNTEAFF
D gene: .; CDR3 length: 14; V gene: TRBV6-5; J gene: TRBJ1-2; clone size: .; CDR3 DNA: TGTGCCAGCAGACCCGGGACATACCTTTATGGCTACACCTTC; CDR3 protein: CASRPGTYLYGYTF
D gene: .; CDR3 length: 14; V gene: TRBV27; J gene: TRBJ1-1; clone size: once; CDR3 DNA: TGTGCCAGCAGTCCCCGGGGAGACAACACTGAAGCTTTCTTT; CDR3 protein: CASSPRGDNTEAFF